The table lists the clone carrying this TCR beta chain with a few counts. Sequenced by immunoSEQ multiplex PCR; TCRdb stores in-frame clones only, minus some. Among 50,000 to 65,000 clones listed, about four fifths were seen once. The CDR3 contains 14 residues. The V end lost 3 bases, the J end lost 5 bases, and 14 bases lay between the germline ends. Germline V gives CDR1 MNHNS, CDR2 SASEGT. This entry comes from a study of OX40 agonist ivuxolimab in advanced cancers. The wider study: Treatment of patients was with ivuxolimab, an agonistic anti-OX40 (CD134) antibody. Partial responses were seen in three patients, one with hepatocellular carcinoma and two with cutaneous melanoma.

Enrollment shut out patients with autoimmune disease history or systemic immunosuppression. This clonotype was sampled from an adult with an advanced solid tumor such as melanoma, head and neck, liver or kidney cancer. Sequenced here: CD4+ or CD8+ T cells sorted from blood, sampled in a trial of the OX40 agonist ivuxolimab. The chain has TRBV6-1 and TRBJ2-7; D unresolved. The CDR3 reads CASSEIWGLNEQYF. CDR3 bases: TGTGCCAGCAGTGAGATCTGGGGTCTCAACGAGCAGTACTTC.